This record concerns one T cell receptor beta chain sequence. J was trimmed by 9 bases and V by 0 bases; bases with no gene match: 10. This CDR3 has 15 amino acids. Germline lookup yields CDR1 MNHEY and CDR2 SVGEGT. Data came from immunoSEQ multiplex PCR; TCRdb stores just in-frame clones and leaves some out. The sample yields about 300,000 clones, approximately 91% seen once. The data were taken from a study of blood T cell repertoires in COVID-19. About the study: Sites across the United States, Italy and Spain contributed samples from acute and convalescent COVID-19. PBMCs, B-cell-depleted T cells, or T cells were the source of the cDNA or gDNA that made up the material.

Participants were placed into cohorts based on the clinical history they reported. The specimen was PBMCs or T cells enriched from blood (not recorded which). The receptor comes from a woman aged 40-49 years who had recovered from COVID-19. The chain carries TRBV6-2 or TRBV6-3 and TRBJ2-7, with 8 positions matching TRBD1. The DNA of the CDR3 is TGTGCCAGCAGTTACTCGACGGACAGGGTAATCGGGCAGTACTTC. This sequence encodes CASSYSTDRVIGQYF.